One sample yielded the 2 T cell receptor beta chains listed below, sequenced in a study of shared clonotypes between healthy human individuals. Assay used: immunoSEQ multiplex PCR; TCRdb lists only in-frame clones, some missing. This sample yields roughly 1.4 million clones, of which 98% are seen a single time; roughly 0.36% belongs to the top ten. Sequencing input: naive CD4+ T cells sorted from blood. Subset reported: CD45RA+ positively selected. These receptors were obtained from a man aged 25 to 40 in good health.

V and J are TRBV18 and TRBJ2-3, with D unclear. The CDR3 has 14 amino acids. The germline V gene encodes CDR1 KGHSH and CDR2 LQKENI. Trimming took 2 bases from V and 4 from J, leaving 10 bases between them. The CDR3, as DNA: TGTGCCAGCTCACCATTAGGATTGTCAGATACGCAGTATTTT. This translates into CASSPLGLSDTQYF.

The rearrangement uses TRBV4-2 and TRBJ2-5; no firm D call. The CDR3 length is 15 residues. Trimming left V 5 bases short and J 4 bases short, with 17 bases between. The V gene's germline CDR1 is LGHNA and CDR2 YNFKEQ. The CDR3 here is CASSLGGLRGETQYF. CDR3 DNA sequence: TGTGCCAGCAGCTTGGGCGGTCTGCGAGGAGAGACCCAGTACTTC.